The 14 T cell receptor beta chains below were found in one sample sequenced in a study of blood T cells in healthy people across ages. Together with a sample-barcoded 5' primer, a J-beta primer mix was included in a second PCR lasting about 6 to 11 cycles. MiXCR, applied by TCRdb to the 5' RACE reads, yields one record per CDR3 protein. The data show 550,000 to 700,000 distinct CDR3 sequences, with 27% seen just once and about 18% held by the top ten. The sequenced sample consisted of blood. These receptors originate from a woman in her 70s in good health.

The rearrangement joins TRBV27 to TRBJ1-2; the D is unclear. With 6 bases removed from V and 1 base from J, the gap between germline ends came to 12 bases. This CDR3 region has 14 residues. Per the germline V gene, CDR1 is MNHEY and CDR2 is SMNVEV (reference sequence). The CDR3: CASSKDGRNYGYTF. In DNA form, the CDR3 reads TGTGCCAGCAGCAAGGACGGGCGTAACTATGGCTACACCTTC.

The chain employs TRBV13 and TRBJ2-5; TRBD1 matches at 7 bases. The last part of the DNA fits TRBJ2-7 better; the J call may be wrong. Germline V lookup: CDR1 PRHDT, CDR2 FYEKMQ (reference sequence). CDR3 length: 15 residues. The CDR3 DNA follows: TGTGCCAGCAGGAATTCTGGACAGGCATCCTACGAGCAGTACTTC. Residues: CASRNSGQASYEQYF.

This clonotype was seen a handful of times. The chain is built from TRBV5-1 and TRBJ2-5; 12 nucleotides align to TRBD2. The CDR3 length is 16 residues. V shed 1 base, J shed 1 base, and the junction held 2 bases outside the gene matches. Germline loops: CDR1 SGHRS, CDR2 YFSETQ. The CDR3 spells CASSLTSGGTQETQYF. The DNA of the CDR3 is TGCGCCAGCAGCTTGACTAGCGGGGGGACCCAAGAGACCCAGTACTTC.

Note on this clonotype: The CDR3 does not end in the conserved phenylalanine or tryptophan, so this is likely a read error. The rearrangement uses TRBV7-2 and TRBJ2-7; TRBD2 aligns across 8 bases. The CDR3 is 14 residues long. V was pared by 4 bases and J by 0 bases, with 2 bases of the junction left unmatched. In germline, CDR1 is SGHTA, CDR2 FQGNSA. CDR3 nucleotide sequence: TGTGCCAGCAGCTCCGCGGGGGGCTCCTACGAGCAGTACTCC. Translated, it gives CASSSAGGSYEQYS.

The table lists this clonotype with a few counts. J is TRBJ2-5 and V is TRBV5-1, with D perhaps matching TRBD1 (6 bases). The CDR3 is 13 residues long. Germline V lookup: CDR1 SGHRS, CDR2 YFSETQ. V was cut by 3 bases and J by 4 bases, with 10 bases left in between. CDR3 sequence reads: CASSSQGVETQYF. CDR3 nucleotide sequence: TGCGCCAGCAGCTCACAGGGAGTAGAGACCCAGTACTTC.

This clonotype was counted a few times. The chain couples TRBV5-1 to TRBJ2-5; 11 bases fit TRBD2. The last part of the DNA fits TRBJ2-1 better; the J call may be wrong. CDR3 size: 16 residues. Germline V lookup: CDR1 SGHRS, CDR2 YFSETQ. The CDR3 nucleotides read TGCGCCAGCAGCTTAATAGCGGGGGGGCCCGGAAATGAGCAGTTCTTC. Residues: CASSLIAGGPGNEQFF.

Only a few counts were recorded for this clonotype. The rearrangement uses TRBV5-5 and TRBJ2-5, with 7 bases lining up with TRBD1. The closer fit of TRBJ2-7 to the DNA end suggests the J call may be wrong. CDR1 and CDR2 from the germline V gene are SGHKS and YYEKEE (reference sequence). The length of the CDR3 is 14 residues. This CDR3 is CASSARQGPYEQYF. CDR3 nucleotide sequence: TGTGCCAGCAGCGCCCGACAGGGCCCCTACGAGCAGTACTTC.

This clonotype was seen at least ten times. Germline and junction disagree at one end, which may indicate a read error. CDR3 sequence (DNA): TGTGCTAGCAGCTTAGTTGGGGCCAACGTCCTGACTTTC. Translating it yields CASSLVGANVLTF. The V call is TRBV7-7, the J call TRBJ2-6; no clear D gene. Germline lookup yields CDR1 SSHAT and CDR2 FNYEAQ (reference sequence). The CDR3 contains 13 residues. The whole variable domain, filled in from reference TRBV7-7 and TRBJ2-6, reads GAGVSQSPRYKVTKRGQDVTLRCDPISSHATLYWYQQALGQGPEFLTYFNYEAQPDKSGLPSDRFSAERPEGSISTLTIQRTEQRDSAMYRCASSLVGANVLTFGAGSRLTVL.

This clonotype turned up a few times. The genes are TRBV6-5 and TRBJ1-3; D is unclear. CDR3 size: 15 residues. V was shortened by 5 bases and J by 0 bases, with 11 bases between the two germline ends. Germline CDR1 and CDR2: MNHEY and SVGAGI. CDR3: CASSVGSSSGNTIYF. CDR3 DNA: TGTGCCAGCAGTGTGGGATCAAGCTCTGGAAACACCATATATTTT.

This clonotype has only a few counts. This chain connects TRBV2 to TRBJ2-3, with 8 bases identical to TRBD1. This CDR3 has 14 residues. The V gene end was trimmed by 8 bases and the J gene end by 5 bases; junction bases not matched to a gene: 9. Germline values: CDR1 SNHLY, CDR2 FYNNEI. CDR3 sequence reads: CASGRQGIGDTQYF. The DNA for the CDR3 is TGTGCCAGCGGTAGACAGGGGATCGGAGATACGCAGTATTTT. Looking up the rest from reference TRBV2 and TRBJ2-3 gives the full variable domain: EPEVTQTPSHQVTQMGQEVILRCVPISNHLYFYWYRQILGQKVEFLVSFYNNEISEKSEIFDDQFSVERPDGSNFTLKIRSTKLEDSAMYFCASGRQGIGDTQYFGPGTRLTVL.

This chain connects TRBV2 to TRBJ1-1; D gene ambiguous. Trimming left V 10 bases short and J 3 bases short, with 18 bases between. Germline-derived CDR1 and CDR2 are SNHLY and FYNNEI. The CDR3 has 14 residues. In DNA form, the CDR3 reads TGTGCCATCTCGAAACGGACGCTTTACACTGAAGCTTTCTTT. It codes for CAISKRTLYTEAFF.

This clonotype has a handful of counts. V and J are TRBV7-9 and TRBJ1-1; D gene uncertain. Trimming shortened V by 2 bases and J by 7 bases, and 11 bases separated the two germline ends. The CDR3 extends over 13 amino acids. CDR1 is SEHNR, CDR2 FQNEAQ, per germline (reference sequence). The CDR3 sequence is CASSLIGPSEAFF. The CDR3 DNA reads TGTGCCAGCAGCTTAATCGGGCCGAGTGAAGCTTTCTTT. Full variable domain (missing parts from reference TRBV7-9 and TRBJ1-1): DTGVSQNPRHKITKRGQNVTFRCDPISEHNRLYWYRQTLGQGPEFLTYFQNEAQLEKSRLLSDRFSAERPKGSFSTLEIQRTEQGDSAMYLCASSLIGPSEAFFGQGTRLTVV.

This clonotype was picked up a small number of times. The chain employs TRBV18 and TRBJ2-5; 7 nucleotides match TRBD1. The DNA matches TRBJ2-7 better at its end, which makes the J call doubtful. This CDR3 spans 14 amino acids. CDR1 KGHSH and CDR2 LQKENI come from the germline V gene. This CDR3 reads CASSPTDRDAEQYF. Here the CDR3 DNA reads TGTGCCAGCTCACCAACAGACAGGGATGCCGAGCAGTACTTC.

The J gene is TRBJ2-7, the V gene TRBV6-5; the match to TRBD1 covers 11 bases. V was pared by 7 bases and J by 8 bases, with 10 bases of the junction left unmatched. CDR1 is MNHEY, CDR2 SVGAGI, per germline. The CDR3 runs to 14 residues. For the CDR3, the DNA is TGTGCCAGCATAAGCCCCGGGACAGGGGGTCAGCAGTACTTC. This translates into CASISPGTGGQQYF.